These T cell receptor beta chains were read from a single sample in a study of T cell responses to AZD1222 COVID-19 vaccine. Only in-frame clones appear in the TCRdb table, and some are missing; sequencing was by immunoSEQ multiplex PCR. In the table there are some 150,000 clones, roughly four fifths of which are singletons. The source material was peripheral blood, sampled on day 0 of MenACWY control vaccination. The receptors originated from an adult in good health. Each CDR3 is given with its conserved first and last residue. Each record gives: V gene, clone size, D gene, J gene, CDR3 protein, CDR3 DNA. A D gene is named only where the DNA matches it firmly. Some rows have no size entry. The others give once, few or many, or a class for an expanded clone.

>TRBV5-6|-|-|TRBJ1-3
CASSLGGNTIYF
TGTGCCAGCAGCTTAGGGGGAAACACCATATATTTT
>TRBV2|few|-|TRBJ2-1
CASSELQIRFF
TGTGCCAGCAGTGAATTACAGATTAGGTTCTTC
>TRBV15|-|-|TRBJ1-1
CATSSLRGGTEAFF
TGTGCCACCAGCAGTTTAAGGGGGGGCACTGAAGCTTTCTTT
>TRBV10-3|many|-|TRBJ1-6
CAARRDNNNSPLHF
TGTGCCGCCCGCCGGGACAATAATAATTCACCCCTCCACTTT
>TRBV5-4|-|-|TRBJ2-2
CASSLAGLRAGELFF
TGTGCCAGCAGCTTGGCCGGCCTCCGGGCCGGGGAGCTGTTTTTT
>TRBV28|-|-|TRBJ2-3
CASSPPVGSTDTQYF
TGTGCCAGCAGCCCCCCCGTAGGGAGCACAGATACGCAGTATTTT
>TRBV7-6|-|-|TRBJ2-5
CASSLAGRVAEETQYF
TGTGCCAGCAGCTTAGCGGGACGGGTGGCAGAAGAGACCCAGTACTTC
>TRBV6-5|-|-|TRBJ1-1
CASSYRTVNTEAFF
TGTGCCAGCAGTTACCGGACGGTGAACACTGAAGCTTTCTTT
>TRBV28|many|-|TRBJ1-2
CASRPIGNYGYTF
TGTGCCAGCAGACCAATCGGAAACTATGGCTACACCTTC
>TRBV7-3|few|-|TRBJ2-3
CASSLGGTFTDTQYF
TGTGCCAGCAGCTTGGGAGGCACCTTCACAGATACGCAGTATTTT
>TRBV15|-|-|TRBJ1-1
CATCQRQHTEAFF
TGTGCCACCTGCCAGCGACAGCACACTGAAGCTTTCTTT
>TRBV28|-|TRBD1|TRBJ1-1
CASSFITPGQGAEAFF
TGTGCCAGCAGTTTCATTACACCGGGACAGGGGGCTGAAGCTTTCTTT
>TRBV7-9|-|TRBD2|TRBJ2-7
CASSREAYEQYF
TGTGCCAGCAGCCGGGAGGCCTACGAGCAGTACTTC
>TRBV6-5|-|TRBD2|TRBJ2-1
CASSRASGGGNEQFF
TGTGCCAGCAGCCGAGCTAGCGGGGGGGGCAATGAGCAGTTCTTC
>TRBV7-2|-|-|TRBJ1-1
CASRSGLNTEAFF
TGTGCCAGCAGATCCGGACTGAACACTGAAGCTTTCTTT
>TRBV10-1|once|-|TRBJ2-3
CASSEQGGTDTQYF
TGCGCCAGCAGTGAGCAGGGTGGCACAGATACGCAGTATTTT
>TRBV7-9|-|-|TRBJ1-3
CASSLGTHLSPDF
TGTGCCAGCAGCTTGGGGACACACTTAAGCCCGGATTTT
>TRBV15|-|-|TRBJ2-7
CATSRGRDMGEQYF
TGTGCCACCAGCAGAGGGCGAGACATGGGGGAGCAGTACTTC
>TRBV7-9|-|-|TRBJ2-2
CASSLGPTNTGELFF
TGTGCCAGCAGCTTAGGACCAACTAACACCGGGGAGCTGTTTTTT
>TRBV5-1|-|-|TRBJ1-4
CASSLRQPNEKLFF
TGCGCCAGCAGCTTGCGACAACCAAATGAAAAACTGTTTTTT
>TRBV7-9|-|-|TRBJ2-3
CASSSVADTQYF
TGTGCCAGCAGCTCGGTTGCAGATACGCAGTATTTT
>TRBV10-3|few|TRBD1|TRBJ1-6
CAIRPGQANSPLHF
TGTGCCATCAGACCGGGACAGGCTAATTCACCCCTCCACTTT
>TRBV7-3|-|TRBD1|TRBJ2-1
CASSLIGDRPYNEQFF
TGTGCCAGCAGCTTAATCGGGGACAGACCATACAATGAGCAGTTCTTC
>TRBV2|-|-|TRBJ1-3
CASSGQGSSGNTIYF
TGTGCCAGCAGTGGGCAGGGGAGCTCTGGAAACACCATATATTTT
>TRBV2|-|TRBD1|TRBJ2-2
CASSTPGTGVTGELFF
TGTGCCAGCAGCACTCCCGGGACAGGGGTCACCGGGGAGCTGTTTTTT
>TRBV5-1|-|-|TRBJ1-4
CASSLVFNSNEKLFF
TGCGCCAGCAGCTTGGTGTTTAATTCTAATGAAAAACTGTTTTTT
>TRBV7-3|-|TRBD2|TRBJ2-5
CASSLTPSLLAGAWETQYF
TGTGCCAGCAGCTTAACTCCCTCCCTACTAGCGGGGGCTTGGGAGACCCAGTACTTC
>TRBV4-1|few|-|TRBJ2-2
CASSQETTNTGELFF
TGCGCCAGCAGCCAAGAGACAACGAACACCGGGGAGCTGTTTTTT
>TRBV5-1|-|-|TRBJ1-1
CASSLDSNTEAFF
TGCGCCAGCAGCCTAGATTCGAACACTGAAGCTTTCTTT
>TRBV6-5|-|-|TRBJ1-2
CASSLRTDYTF
TGTGCCAGCAGTCTGCGGACGGACTACACCTTC
>TRBV28|-|-|TRBJ1-5
CASSFREGYSNQPQHF
TGTGCCAGCAGTTTTCGTGAAGGTTATAGCAATCAGCCCCAGCATTTT
>TRBV14|few|-|TRBJ1-3
CASRHAGTTGNTIYF
TGTGCCAGCAGGCACGCCGGAACAACTGGAAACACCATATATTTT
>TRBV30|-|-|TRBJ1-3
CAWGQGRRRNTIYF
TGTGCCTGGGGCCAGGGACGCCGGAGAAACACCATATATTTT
>TRBV11-1|-|-|TRBJ1-2
CASSRQSNYGYTF
TGTGCCAGCAGCAGACAGTCTAACTATGGCTACACCTTC
>TRBV12-3/TRBV12-4|-|TRBD1|TRBJ2-2
CASRTGSGELFF
TGTGCCAGCAGGACAGGGTCCGGGGAGCTGTTTTTT
>TRBV19|once|-|TRBJ1-5
CASSSKTGVVQHF
TGTGCCAGTAGTTCCAAAACGGGGGTAGTTCAGCATTTT
>TRBV30|-|-|TRBJ1-6
CAWSGRYSPLHF
TGTGCCTGGAGTGGCCGATATTCACCCCTCCACTTT
>TRBV19|-|-|TRBJ2-2
CASIPGNTGELFF
TGTGCCAGTATACCGGGGAACACCGGGGAGCTGTTTTTT
>TRBV19|few|TRBD2|TRBJ2-2
CASSPPSGVTGELFF
TGTGCCAGTTCCCCTCCGAGCGGGGTTACCGGGGAGCTGTTTTTT
>TRBV6-6|-|-|TRBJ1-5
CASSYEPTGRNQPQHF
TGTGCCAGCAGTTACGAACCGACAGGAAGGAATCAGCCCCAGCATTTT
>TRBV18|-|-|TRBJ1-4
CASSPRRGSEKLFF
TGTGCCAGCTCACCAAGAAGGGGCTCTGAAAAACTGTTTTTT
>TRBV10-2|-|TRBD1|TRBJ1-2
CASSESLGQNYGYTF
TGCGCCAGCAGTGAGTCGTTGGGACAGAACTATGGCTACACCTTC
>TRBV12-5|-|TRBD1|TRBJ1-5
CASGLGGTEAPQHF
TGTGCTAGTGGTTTGGGAGGGACAGAGGCGCCCCAGCATTTT
>TRBV11-2|-|-|TRBJ2-7
CASSPPRQGSYEQYF
TGTGCCAGCAGCCCCCCCCGGCAGGGTTCCTACGAGCAGTACTTC
>TRBV4-1|-|-|TRBJ1-1
CASSLAAARTEAFF
TGCGCCAGCAGCCTAGCGGCAGCACGCACTGAAGCTTTCTTT
>TRBV19|-|-|TRBJ1-2
CASSNPGQSLGSYTF
TGTGCCAGTAGTAACCCCGGGCAGTCCCTGGGTAGCTACACCTTC
>TRBV5-4|-|-|TRBJ1-2
CASSSNRNNYGYTF
TGTGCCAGCAGCTCAAACAGGAACAACTATGGCTACACCTTC
>TRBV5-1|-|-|TRBJ1-1
CASSFGQTHTEAFF
TGCGCCAGCAGCTTCGGACAGACCCACACTGAAGCTTTCTTT
>TRBV19|few|TRBD2|TRBJ2-3
CASSILAGGRDTQYF
TGTGCCAGTAGTATTCTAGCGGGGGGGAGAGATACGCAGTATTTT
>TRBV7-8|-|-|TRBJ2-1
CASSSNRAGYEQFF
TGTGCCAGCAGCTCAAACAGGGCCGGGTATGAGCAGTTCTTC
>TRBV19|few|TRBD1|TRBJ1-6
CASSIPGQANSPLHF
TGTGCCAGTAGTATTCCGGGACAGGCAAATTCACCCCTCCACTTT
>TRBV5-1|-|TRBD2|TRBJ2-3
CASSLVAGEGNTDTQYF
TGCGCCAGCAGCTTGGTAGCGGGGGAGGGAAACACAGATACGCAGTATTTT
>TRBV29-1|-|-|TRBJ2-4
CSVEMGGPNIQYF
TGCAGCGTTGAAATGGGCGGGCCAAACATTCAGTACTTC
>TRBV11-2|-|TRBD1|TRBJ1-5
CASSRDRVTQPQHF
TGTGCCAGCAGCCGGGACAGGGTAACTCAGCCCCAGCATTTT
>TRBV5-4|once|TRBD1|TRBJ1-6
CASSSYSGTGPSPLHF
TGTGCCAGCAGCTCATATTCCGGGACAGGGCCTTCACCCCTCCACTTT
>TRBV24-1|-|-|TRBJ1-2
CATSDYQGYGYTF
TGTGCCACCAGTGATTATCAAGGGTATGGCTACACCTTC
>TRBV4-2|-|TRBD2|TRBJ2-4
CASSQVTGGPQNIQYF
TGTGCCAGCAGCCAAGTGACGGGGGGGCCTCAAAACATTCAGTACTTC
>TRBV2|-|TRBD1|TRBJ1-1
CASRTGGGYTEAFF
TGTGCCAGCAGGACAGGGGGAGGGTACACTGAAGCTTTCTTT
>TRBV5-1|-|TRBD1|TRBJ2-3
CASSLRGPSTDTQYF
TGCGCCAGCAGCTTGAGGGGGCCTAGCACAGATACGCAGTATTTT
>TRBV2|-|-|TRBJ2-6
CASSENRGANVLTF
TGTGCCAGCAGTGAAAATCGGGGGGCCAACGTCCTGACTTTC